A single TCR beta chain is shown here with its context. Which antigen it targets is not known. No base qualities exist here, and no much larger clone lies one base off it. Participants in the prospective study were enrolled through a virtual design, were aged roughly 18 to 95 years, and lived in 24 United States geographic areas. Cohort assignment in the prospective study relied on participant-reported clinical history from a screening survey and a study questionnaire. Recovered participants in ImmuneRACE Cohort 3 were defined as having two consecutive negative NP/OP PCR tests, clearance from a healthcare professional, or resolution of symptoms. In the prospective study, whole blood, serum and a nasopharyngeal or oropharyngeal swab were collected from each participant by mobile phlebotomists. Over an approximately 2-month period, participants in the prospective study had the option of providing additional blood draws and questionnaires. Before DNA extraction, blood samples from the prospective study were shipped at room temperature or frozen.

Via the germline V gene, CDR1 is MGHRA and CDR2 YSYEKL. Spanning cysteine to phenylalanine, the CDR3 consists of 16 amino acids. The retained sequence is limited to the CDR3, 48 bases, with the frame set at the first base. The V end gives up 4 bases and the J end 3 bases, leaving 7 bases in the junction not matched to a gene. TCRbeta CDR3 regions were amplified from genomic DNA using the immunoSEQ Assay, a bias-controlled multiplex PCR. The published analysis was carried out like this. Within the assay, amplification of reference gene primers was used to estimate how many nucleated cells each sample contained. To quantify the absolute abundance of each unique TCRbeta CDR3 rearrangement, sequence reads were collapsed and filtered. Productive Simpson clonality was computed per sample as the square root of Simpson's diversity index over productive rearrangements. TCRdb obtained this table from immuneACCESS and retained in-frame rearrangements with V and J assigned. These tables miss some clones; where compared with another copy, unresolved V genes account for less than half of the shortfall, and the remainder is unexplained. V and J calls and clone size come straight from that table; D and trimming were deduced from the DNA. For this sample there are roughly 230,000 clones; 70% to 85% appear just once. The ten largest clones capture 3% to 4% of the sample.

The data were taken from a study of blood T cell repertoires in COVID-19 (dated by TCRdb to 2018 to 2020). With regard to the full study: Samples covering the acute and convalescent phases of COVID-19 were provided by collaborators in the United States, Italy and Spain. Nearly every sample came with metadata listing a de-identified subject ID, COVID-19 status, age in years and sex. The repertoires were made available in a free public database intended to serve as a resource for research on the immune response to SARS-CoV-2. The samples were drawn from the first 160 participants of the ongoing ImmuneRACE study and from 1,254 subjects provided by 6 global collaborators. The prospective study material was composed of cDNA or gDNA derived from T cells, B-cell-depleted T cells, or PBMCs. Where available, HLA class I and class II types were obtained from metadata supplied by the sample provider rather than from assay-based typing. Deeply sampled blood TCRbeta repertoires from subjects exposed to, actively infected with, or recovered from COVID-19 were included in the dataset.

The study at large found these results: How much clinical and demographic metadata was included differed by source and by participant, and the metadata was provided uncurated.

Source material: PBMCs or T cells enriched from blood (not recorded which). The receptor was derived from a woman aged 60-75 years who had recovered from COVID-19. This receptor chain uses TRBV4-1 and TRBJ2-2, with 8 bases matching TRBD1. The CDR3 in this case is CASSPGQGEYTGELFF. In nucleotide form, the sequence is TGCGCCAGCAGCCCCGGACAGGGAGAGTACACCGGGGAGCTGTTTTTT.